Described below is a single TCR beta chain sequence and its context. This clone's antigen is unknown. There are no base qualities to consult, and no much larger clone falls within one base. This sample was taken from a study of memory CD8 T cells in hepatitis C reinfection (dated 2017 in TCRdb). For the study in its entirety: Three donors spontaneously resolved two consecutive HCV infections, while two donors cleared a primary infection but became chronically infected after reinfection. An HCV reinfection was defined as a positive HCV RNA test that came after two negative tests taken at least 60 days apart. Peak reinfection samples were obtained 3 to 8 weeks after detection of reinfection. Across an HCV reinfection episode in four or five donors, the study followed the TCR beta repertoire of virus-specific CD8 T cells over time. About 5 reinfection cases with stored pre-reinfection samples were identified between about 2009 and 2013. In the reinfection study, participants who had resolved a prior HCV infection were followed every 3 months. Previously published longitudinal data on tetramer+ CD8 T cell frequency were used to pick the peak reinfection time point.

The library was made by the immunoSEQ multiplex PCR assay. Genomic DNA was pulled from the sorted cells, and the automated high-throughput method of Adaptive Biotechnologies was used to sequence the TCR beta V, D and J regions. A two-step, bias-controlled multiplex PCR was used to amplify CDR3 regions. Amplified TCR beta libraries were sequenced on an Illumina instrument. On the authors' methods: Demultiplexed reads were processed to lower amplification and sequencing bias, and the IMGT database was used to assign CDR3 sequences to gene families. ImmunoSEQ software version 2.0 was used to analyze repertoire data. Out-of-frame sequences and sequences containing stop codons in the CDR3 were removed from the clonotype lists. Clonotypes with a frequency below 0.01% were excluded because such clonotypes corresponded to less than one cell. Richness was computed as observed richness divided by input cell number, and evenness as Shannon entropy divided by log observed richness. To measure repertoire diversity and how similar the repertoire was between time points, Simpson diversity and Morisita-Horn overlap indices were applied. Clonotypes were categorized as dominant (>1%), sub-dominant (0.5-0.99%), low abundance (0.1-0.49%) or lowest abundance (<0.1%). The germline index was obtained by subtracting total nucleotide additions from total CDR3 length and then dividing the result by total CDR3 length. As stored in TCRdb, this immuneACCESS dataset retains in-frame rearrangements with V and J assigned. A fraction of the clones does not appear; measured against another copy, unresolved V genes explain less than half of the discrepancy, and the remainder lacks a known reason. Clone size and V and J calls were adopted from that table, with D and trimming inferred from the DNA. This sample has 2,500 or so clones in its table, and about nine tenths of those were observed once. Jointly, the top ten make up 21% of the sample.

V is reduced by 2 bases and J by 5 bases, leaving a spacing of 21 bases between them. Sequences MRHNA (CDR1) and SNTAGT (CDR2) are obtained from the germline V gene. Counted from cysteine to phenylalanine, this CDR3 has 17 amino acids. Here the CDR3 DNA is all that survives: 51 bases in frame from base 1. Paper-wide results and their limitations: Because only four to six donors were included, definitive conclusions about public clonotypes linked to secondary clearance could not be reached by the study.

The time point label, as the study defines it: peak reinfection, 3 to 8 weeks after reinfection detection. Sorted cells were sequenced directly ex vivo, without in vitro expansion prior to TCR sequencing. The donors were people who inject drugs and were enrolled in the Montreal Acute Hepatitis C Cohort Study (HEPCO) in Canada. Total naive CD8 T cells, sorted as viable CD3+ CD8+ CD45RO-, came from a couple of donors at all three reinfection time points as controls. Before sorting, cryopreserved peripheral blood mononuclear cells were thawed and used as the source for purifying CD8 T cells. The MACS CD8+ T cell Isolation Kit was used to enrich CD8 T cells by negative selection. Cell sorting was done on a BD FACSAria II sorter with FACSDiva software, and data were analyzed with FlowJo.

The chain employs TRBV6-4 and TRBJ1-2; tentative D gene TRBD1, with 6 bases matching. The source is a man aged 45-65 years with hepatitis C virus infection. Input material: naive CD8+ T cells sorted from blood. The cell subset or site tag for this specimen amounts to: total naive CD8+CD45RO- T cells. The nucleotides read TGTGCCAGCAGTGACAAGGCGGGAGATGAGGGGGTGTATGGCTACACCTTC. This encodes CASSDKAGDEGVYGYTF.